This paragraph reports one T cell receptor beta chain. The data belong to a study of OX40 agonist ivuxolimab in advanced cancers. This CDR3 has 15 residues. CDR1 and CDR2 from the germline V gene are SEHNR and FQNEAQ (reference sequence). The germline V and J ends were trimmed by 3 bases and 5 bases, with 16 bases remaining between them. The assay was immunoSEQ multiplex PCR, and TCRdb's table has in-frame clones only and misses some. The sample includes 55,000 to 65,000 clones, 80% to 95% of them seen just once. The clonotype originates from an adult with an advanced solid tumor such as melanoma, head and neck, liver or kidney cancer. This sequence joins TRBV7-9 and TRBJ1-1; D not certain. Sequencing was performed on CD4+ or CD8+ T cells sorted from blood, taken in a trial of the OX40 agonist ivuxolimab. The CDR3 DNA sequence: TGTGCCAGCAGCTTCCTCCGTGGAGGGAGAACTGAAGCTTTCTTT. This translates into CASSFLRGGRTEAFF.